Ten or more counts support the clone carrying this TCR beta chain. Investigators isolated RNA and reverse transcribed it into cDNA to act as the sequencing template. TCRdb's table, derived via immunoSEQ multiplex PCR, lists solely in-frame clones and lacks some. This sample has 90,000 to 150,000 clones, with about 61% found just once. The germline gives CDR1 SNHLY, CDR2 FYNNEI. The CDR3 is made up of 13 amino acids. V was shortened by 5 bases and J by 4 bases, with 11 bases between the two germline ends. The data derive from a study of CD8+ T cells in alopecia areata. The sequence came from a human donor in good health. V usage is TRBV2 and J usage is TRBJ1-2; D remains ambiguous. Sequencing was carried out using CD4+ T cells sorted from blood. The CDR3 sequence is CASSRPALYGYTF. The CDR3 DNA reads TGTGCCAGCAGTAGGCCAGCACTCTATGGCTACACCTTC.